These T cell receptor beta chains were read from a single sample in a study of T cell repertoires in ileal Crohn's disease. TCRdb keeps only in-frame clones here, not all; method: immunoSEQ multiplex PCR. The data contain approximately 7,600 clones, approximately 81% of them singletons. The sequenced sample consisted of ileal tissue. These receptor sequences come from an adult with Crohn's disease. Each CDR3 is given with its conserved first and last residue. D genes are given only for firm matches. Not all rows give a size; the values are once, few, many and, for expanded clones, a class.

TRBV7-8	.	few	TRBJ1-2	CASSLGDMQDYGYTF	TGTGCCAGCAGCTTAGGGGACATGCAAGACTATGGCTACACCTTC
TRBV7-8	.	once	TRBJ2-7	CASRPDRNYEQYF	TGTGCCAGCAGACCAGACAGGAACTACGAGCAGTACTTC
TRBV6-5	.	.	TRBJ2-3	CASSSTYGGGTDTQYF	TGTGCCAGCAGTTCCACCTACGGGGGTGGCACAGATACGCAGTATTTT
TRBV30	.	once	TRBJ2-3	CAWGRGRWLDTQYF	TGTGCCTGGGGCCGAGGGCGCTGGTTGGATACGCAGTATTTT
TRBV28	TRBD1	.	TRBJ2-6	CASELGGRVFTGANVLTF	TGTGCCAGCGAATTAGGGGGCAGGGTTTTTACTGGGGCCAACGTCCTGACTTTC
TRBV10-3	.	.	TRBJ2-1	CAISGGERIRQFF	TGTGCCATCAGTGGAGGAGAGCGGATACGGCAGTTCTTC
TRBV2	.	.	TRBJ2-1	CASSEERPYNEQFF	TGTGCCAGCAGTGAGGAGCGGCCGTACAATGAGCAGTTCTTC
TRBV2	.	.	TRBJ1-1	CASSSEVPGTEAFF	TGTGCCAGCAGTTCCGAGGTGCCTGGGACTGAAGCTTTCTTT
TRBV7-9	.	.	TRBJ1-2	CASRSGGEGGYTF	TGTGCCAGCAGAAGTGGGGGGGAGGGCGGCTACACCTTC
TRBV18	TRBD1	.	TRBJ2-7	CASSPGQGSYEQYF	TGTGCCAGCTCACCGGGACAGGGGTCCTACGAGCAGTACTTC
TRBV6-5	TRBD1	.	TRBJ2-2	CASSYWGQGLPGELFF	TGTGCCAGCAGTTACTGGGGACAGGGTTTGCCCGGGGAGCTGTTTTTT
TRBV18	TRBD1	.	TRBJ2-7	CASSPDRDEQYF	TGTGCCAGCTCGCCCGACAGGGACGAGCAGTACTTC
TRBV7-9	TRBD1	few	TRBJ2-6	CASSPTDRGRADLTF	TGTGCCAGCAGCCCGACGGACAGGGGCCGAGCCGACCTGACTTTC
TRBV19	.	.	TRBJ2-5	CASSNRQDQETQYF	TGTGCCAGTAGTAACCGACAGGACCAAGAGACCCAGTACTTC
TRBV5-1	.	.	TRBJ2-6	CASSLAGTSSSGANVLTF	TGCGCCAGCAGCTTGGCAGGGACTTCCAGCTCTGGGGCCAACGTCCTGACTTTC